The subject of this entry is one T cell receptor (beta chain). These data come from a study of blood T cell repertoires in COVID-19. TCRdb's table, derived via immunoSEQ multiplex PCR, lists solely in-frame clones and lacks some. The data show 100,000 to 150,000 clones, with approximately 74% seen just once and around 2% held by the top ten. CDR3 length: 13 amino acids. V lost 5 bases to trimming and J lost 2 bases, with 7 bases between them. Per the germline V gene, CDR1 is SGHNT and CDR2 is YENEEA. V gene TRBV11-3 combines with J gene TRBJ1-5; D is uncertain. Sequencing was carried out using peripheral blood. The receptor was isolated from a woman between 70 and 85 years old with acute or convalescent COVID-19. CDR3 in DNA: TGTGCCAGCAGCCCCCGGGGCAATCAGCCCCAGCATTTT. Its translation: CASSPRGNQPQHF.